This passage covers 8 T cell receptor beta chains from one sample sequenced in a study of immune evolution from preneoplasia to lung adenocarcinoma. Method: immunoSEQ multiplex PCR; TCRdb's copy keeps in-frame clones and lacks some. Of 35,000 to 40,000 clones in the sample, 65% to 75% were seen once. Sample: FFPE invasive lung adenocarcinoma tissue. The receptor set was obtained from a person aged 60 to 70 with lung adenocarcinoma.

The chain joins TRBV7-2 to TRBJ2-7; TRBD2 matches at 14 bases. From germline, CDR1 is SGHTA and CDR2 FQGNSA. This CDR3 comprises 14 residues. With 3 bases clipped from V and 8 bases from J, the junction kept 3 bases outside the gene matches. The CDR3 region has the DNA TGTGCCAGCAGCTTGGGGACTAGCGGGAGACAGCAGTACTTC. Translation gives CASSLGTSGRQQYF.

The V call is TRBV9, the J call TRBJ2-7; D is perhaps TRBD2 (6 bases). CDR1 SGDLS and CDR2 YYNGEE come from the germline V gene. V was pared by 4 bases and J by 5 bases, with 19 bases between. There are 15 residues in the CDR3. In DNA, the CDR3 is TGTGCCAGCAGCCCCCCGGAGGGAGGACGCCACGAGCAGTACTTC. This codes for CASSPPEGGRHEQYF.

This chain links TRBV7-9 with TRBJ2-5; no reliable D call. The germline V and J ends were trimmed by 3 bases and 5 bases, with 19 bases remaining between them. The CDR3 is made up of 16 amino acids. CDR1 is SEHNR and CDR2 is FQNEAQ in the germline V gene (reference sequence). As DNA, the CDR3 is TGTGCCAGCAGCTTGCCCTTTGACCTGGACGTGGAGACCCAGTACTTC. Translated: CASSLPFDLDVETQYF.

The chain recombines TRBV5-1 with TRBJ2-7, with unresolved D. The CDR3 length is 14 residues. V dropped 0 bases and J dropped 4 bases, with 11 bases sitting between them. CDR1 and CDR2 from the germline V gene are SGHRS and YFSETQ. The CDR3 reads CASSLAGSFYEQYF. DNA for the CDR3: TGCGCCAGCAGCTTGGCTGGGTCCTTTTACGAGCAGTACTTC.

The chain is built from TRBV6-5 and TRBJ2-7; 7 bases map to TRBD1. Per germline, CDR1 MNHEY and CDR2 SVGAGI. Trimming cost V 1 base and J 2 bases; bases outside gene matches: 2. The CDR3 has 14 residues. DNA for the CDR3: TGTGCCAGCAGTTACTTGGGACAGACCTACGAGCAGTACTTC. The encoded protein is CASSYLGQTYEQYF.

The rearrangement uses TRBV6-1 and TRBJ2-4; the D gene is possibly TRBD1 (5 bases). The germline V and J ends were trimmed by 4 bases and 8 bases, with 27 bases remaining between them. This CDR3 spans 18 amino acids. CDR1 and CDR2 (germline): MNHNS, SASEGT. The CDR3 DNA reads TGTGCCAGCAGTGGAAGGAGTATGGGCATGGCAGGGATGGACATTCAGTACTTC. Amino acid sequence: CASSGRSMGMAGMDIQYF.

This chain connects TRBV5-4 to TRBJ2-7; 8 bases match TRBD1. Trimming took 5 bases from V and 3 from J; bases not matched to a gene: 10. The CDR3 contains 15 residues. CDR1 SGHNT and CDR2 YYREEE come from the germline V gene (reference sequence). CDR3 amino acids: CASSSGNRGDYEQYF. The CDR3 DNA reads as TGTGCCAGCAGTTCGGGGAACAGGGGGGACTACGAGCAGTACTTC.

The genes are TRBV5-1 and TRBJ2-7, with 7 bases matching TRBD2. J was trimmed by 2 bases and V by 3 bases; bases with no gene match: 17. The CDR3 extends over 18 amino acids. In germline, CDR1 is SGHRS, CDR2 YFSETQ. The CDR3 spells CASSYSLSSGIVTYEQYF. The CDR3 nucleotides read TGCGCCAGCAGCTATAGCCTCTCAAGCGGGATCGTAACCTACGAGCAGTACTTC.